This T cell receptor (beta chain) derives from a study of T-cell reconstitution after alpha-beta-depleted transplantation in children (dated by TCRdb to the mid-2010s). In terms of the full investigation: Using TCR repertoire profiling, the study quantitatively followed how T-cell immune reconstitution unfolded in children after TCRalphabeta/CD19-depleted allogeneic hematopoietic cell transplantation. Study-wide conclusions, independent of this receptor: Hyperexpanded clone frequencies declined over subsequent months; after one year, T-cell counts and TCRbeta diversity were mostly attributed to newly produced T cells. Apparently early alphabetaT-cell count recovery about two months after transplant reportedly relied on only several hundred rapidly expanded clones derived from non-depleted graft cells. In some patients, high TCRbeta diversity at day 60 was attributed to recipient T cells and intrathymic progenitors that had survived conditioning.

This clonotype was detected ten times or more. It lacks a known antigen. No much larger clone is present one base from it, and per-base qualities are unavailable. Reading the label with the study, this specimen's treatment or condition is: allogeneic hematopoietic cell transplantation with graft depleted of TCRalphabeta T cells and CD19 B cells. Transplant recipients were children who received TCRalphabeta/CD19-depleted allogeneic hematopoietic cell grafts. Library construction relied on PCR. The run used an Illumina HiSeq 2500. Molecular barcoding was employed in the preparation of TCR libraries, with unique molecular identifiers being used to normalize TCRbeta repertoire quantification. TCRdb redid the processing of the public reads, applying fastp at Q25 and MiXCR, and retained in-frame beta chains. Rows merge per CDR3 protein into single entries with the most common DNA and genes. In this sample the table shows around 64,000 distinct CDR3 sequences, roughly a tenth of which occur a single time. The ten largest clones take up approximately 13% of the sample.

Inclusive of the bounding cysteine and phenylalanine, the CDR3 is 10 residues long. CDR3 DNA is the only sequence kept; it has 30 bases, read in frame from the first base. From the germline V gene (reference sequence), CDR1 is DFQATT and CDR2 is SNEGSKA. Cut back by 5 bases and 4 bases, the V and J ends lie 6 bases apart. This receptor chain uses TRBV20-1 and TRBJ2-7, with no D gene named confidently. Sequencing was performed on PBMCs, taken before TCRalphabeta/CD19-depleted stem cell transplant. The sequence derives from a boy aged 5-17 years with acute myeloid leukemia, due to receive a stem cell transplant. CDR3 region: CSAQHYEQYF. In nucleotide form, the sequence is TGCAGTGCTCAGCATTACGAGCAGTACTTC.